This T cell receptor (beta chain) originates from a study of blood T cell repertoires in COVID-19. The overall study: The analysed material was cDNA or gDNA that came from T cells, B-cell-depleted T cells, or PBMCs.

TCRdb's copy holds only in-frame clones and misses some; the assay was immunoSEQ multiplex PCR. The table records 300,000 to 450,000 clones, 81% of them present only once. This CDR3 spans 14 amino acids. The V and J ends lost 2 bases and 0 bases respectively, with 5 bases between them. Germline lookup yields CDR1 LNHDA and CDR2 SQIVND (reference sequence). Sequencing input: peripheral blood. The TCR originated in a human donor with acute or convalescent COVID-19. The donor label of this sample is uncertain. The V gene is TRBV19, the J gene TRBJ1-3; D is unclear. DNA of the CDR3: TGTGCCAGTAGTATACGGAGCTCTGGAAACACCATATATTTT. Translation: CASSIRSSGNTIYF.